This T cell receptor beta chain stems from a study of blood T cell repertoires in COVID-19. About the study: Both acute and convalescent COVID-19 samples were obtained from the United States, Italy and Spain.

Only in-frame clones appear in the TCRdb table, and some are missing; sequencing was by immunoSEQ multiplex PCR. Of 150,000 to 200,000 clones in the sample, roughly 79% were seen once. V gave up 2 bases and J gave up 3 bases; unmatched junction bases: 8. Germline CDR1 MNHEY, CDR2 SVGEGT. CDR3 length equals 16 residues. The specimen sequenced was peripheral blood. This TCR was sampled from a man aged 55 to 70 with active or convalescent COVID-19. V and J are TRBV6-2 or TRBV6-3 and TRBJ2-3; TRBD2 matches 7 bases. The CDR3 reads CASSYAGLVWTDTQYF. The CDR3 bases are TGTGCCAGCAGTTACGCCGGACTAGTTTGGACAGATACGCAGTATTTT.